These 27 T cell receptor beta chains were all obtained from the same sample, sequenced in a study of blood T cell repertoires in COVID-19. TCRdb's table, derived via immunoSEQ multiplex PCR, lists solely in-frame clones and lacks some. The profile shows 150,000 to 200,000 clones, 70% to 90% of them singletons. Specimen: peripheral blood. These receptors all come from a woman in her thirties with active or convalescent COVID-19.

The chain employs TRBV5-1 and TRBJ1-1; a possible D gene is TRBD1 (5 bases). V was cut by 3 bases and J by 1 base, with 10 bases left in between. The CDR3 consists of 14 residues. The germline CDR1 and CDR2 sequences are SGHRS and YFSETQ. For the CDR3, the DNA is TGCGCCAGCAGCTACTCTAGGGGGAACACTGAAGCTTTCTTT. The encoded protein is CASSYSRGNTEAFF.

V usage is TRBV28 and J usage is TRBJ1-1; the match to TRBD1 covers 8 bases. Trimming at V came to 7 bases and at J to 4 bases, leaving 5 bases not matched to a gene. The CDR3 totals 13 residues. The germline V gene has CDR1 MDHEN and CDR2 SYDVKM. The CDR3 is CASIRDRGTEAFF. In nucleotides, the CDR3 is TGTGCCAGCATACGAGACAGGGGCACTGAAGCTTTCTTT.

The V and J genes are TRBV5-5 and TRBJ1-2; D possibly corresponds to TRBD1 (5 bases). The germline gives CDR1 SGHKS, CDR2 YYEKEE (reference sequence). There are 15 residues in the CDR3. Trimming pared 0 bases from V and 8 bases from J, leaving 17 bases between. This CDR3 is CASSLVGGAGDGYTF. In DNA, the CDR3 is TGTGCCAGCAGCTTGGTGGGTGGGGCGGGGGACGGCTACACCTTC.

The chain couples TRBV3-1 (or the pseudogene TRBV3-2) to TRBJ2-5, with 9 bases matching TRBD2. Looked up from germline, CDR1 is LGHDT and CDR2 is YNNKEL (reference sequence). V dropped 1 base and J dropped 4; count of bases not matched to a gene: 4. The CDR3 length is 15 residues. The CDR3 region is CASSQVAGGSETQYF. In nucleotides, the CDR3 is TGTGCCAGCAGCCAAGTTGCGGGGGGGTCAGAGACCCAGTACTTC.

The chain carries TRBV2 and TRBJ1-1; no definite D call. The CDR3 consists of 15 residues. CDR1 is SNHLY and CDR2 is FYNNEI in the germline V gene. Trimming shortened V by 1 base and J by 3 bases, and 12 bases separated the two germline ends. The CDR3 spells CASSEDRGRDTEAFF. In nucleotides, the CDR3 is TGTGCCAGCAGTGAAGATCGGGGAAGAGACACTGAAGCTTTCTTT.

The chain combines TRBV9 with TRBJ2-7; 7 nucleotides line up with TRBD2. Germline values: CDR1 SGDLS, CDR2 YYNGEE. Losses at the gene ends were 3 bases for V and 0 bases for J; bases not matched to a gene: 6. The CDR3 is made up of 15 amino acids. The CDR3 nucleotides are TGTGCCAGCAGCGGCGGGGGTTCCCCCTCCTACGAGCAGTACTTC. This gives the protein CASSGGGSPSYEQYF.

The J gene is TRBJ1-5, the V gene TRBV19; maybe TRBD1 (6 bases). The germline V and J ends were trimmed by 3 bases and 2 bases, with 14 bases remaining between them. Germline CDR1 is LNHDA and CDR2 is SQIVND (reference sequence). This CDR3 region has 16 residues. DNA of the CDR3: TGTGCCAGTAGTATTAGTACCAGGGGAGGCAATCAGCCCCAGCATTTT. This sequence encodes CASSISTRGGNQPQHF.

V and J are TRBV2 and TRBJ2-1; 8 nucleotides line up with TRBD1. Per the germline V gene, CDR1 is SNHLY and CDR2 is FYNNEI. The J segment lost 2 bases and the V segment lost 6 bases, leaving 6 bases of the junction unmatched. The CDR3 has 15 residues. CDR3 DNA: TGTGCCAGCAGAGGTCGACAGGGGACCTACAATGAGCAGTTCTTC. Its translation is CASRGRQGTYNEQFF.

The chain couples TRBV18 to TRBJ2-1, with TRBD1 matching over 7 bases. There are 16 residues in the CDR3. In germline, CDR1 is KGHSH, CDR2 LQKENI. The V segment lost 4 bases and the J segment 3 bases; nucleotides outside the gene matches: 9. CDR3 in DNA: TGTGCCAGCTCACTCCGACAGGGTAGTAACTACAATGAGCAGTTCTTC. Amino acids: CASSLRQGSNYNEQFF.

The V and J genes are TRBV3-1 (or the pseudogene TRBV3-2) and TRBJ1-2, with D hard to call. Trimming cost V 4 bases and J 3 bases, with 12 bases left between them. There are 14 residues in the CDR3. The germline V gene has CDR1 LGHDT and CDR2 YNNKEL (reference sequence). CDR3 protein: CASSPTEGDYGYTF. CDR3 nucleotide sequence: TGTGCCAGCAGCCCCACCGAGGGTGACTATGGCTACACCTTC.

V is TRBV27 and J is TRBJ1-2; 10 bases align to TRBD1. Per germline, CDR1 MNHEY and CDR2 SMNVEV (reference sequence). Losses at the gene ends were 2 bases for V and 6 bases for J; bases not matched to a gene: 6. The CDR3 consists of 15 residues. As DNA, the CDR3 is TGTGCCAGCAGTTTAGGACAGGGGGGAAGTAATGGCTACACCTTC. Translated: CASSLGQGGSNGYTF.

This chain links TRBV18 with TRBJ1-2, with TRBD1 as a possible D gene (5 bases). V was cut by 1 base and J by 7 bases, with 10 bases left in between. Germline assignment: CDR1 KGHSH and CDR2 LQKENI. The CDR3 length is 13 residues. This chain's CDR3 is CASSPLQGSGYTF. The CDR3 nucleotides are TGTGCCAGCTCACCACTTCAGGGATCTGGCTACACCTTC.

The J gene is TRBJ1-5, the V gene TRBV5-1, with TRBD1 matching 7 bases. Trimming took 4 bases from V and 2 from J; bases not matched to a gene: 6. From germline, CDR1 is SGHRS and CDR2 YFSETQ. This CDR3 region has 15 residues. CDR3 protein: CASSATGTGNQPQHF. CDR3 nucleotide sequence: TGCGCCAGCAGCGCGACCGGGACAGGCAATCAGCCCCAGCATTTT.

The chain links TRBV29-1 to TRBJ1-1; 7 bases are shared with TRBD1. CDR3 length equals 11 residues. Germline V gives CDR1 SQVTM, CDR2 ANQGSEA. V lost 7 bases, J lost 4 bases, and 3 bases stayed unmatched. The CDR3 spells CSGNRGTEAFF. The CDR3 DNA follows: TGCAGCGGAAACAGGGGCACTGAAGCTTTCTTT.

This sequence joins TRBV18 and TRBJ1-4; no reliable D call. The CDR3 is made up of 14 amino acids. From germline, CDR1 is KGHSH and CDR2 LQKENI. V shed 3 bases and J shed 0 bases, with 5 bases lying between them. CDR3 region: CASSPSATNEKLFF. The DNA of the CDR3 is TGTGCCAGCTCACCGTCCGCAACTAATGAAAAACTGTTTTTT.

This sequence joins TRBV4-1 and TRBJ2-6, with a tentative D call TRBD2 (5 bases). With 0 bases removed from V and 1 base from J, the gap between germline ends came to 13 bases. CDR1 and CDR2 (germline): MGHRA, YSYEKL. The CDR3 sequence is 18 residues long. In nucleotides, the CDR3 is TGCGCCAGCAGCCAAGAGGGGAGCGTAATTTCTGGGGCCAACGTCCTGACTTTC. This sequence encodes CASSQEGSVISGANVLTF.

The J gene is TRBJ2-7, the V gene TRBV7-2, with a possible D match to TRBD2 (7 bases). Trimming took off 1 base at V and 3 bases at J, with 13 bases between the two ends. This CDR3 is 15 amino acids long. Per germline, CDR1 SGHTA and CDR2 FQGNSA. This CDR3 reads CASSLVGGAGYEQYF. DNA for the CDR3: TGTGCCAGCAGCTTAGTTGGGGGGGCAGGCTACGAGCAGTACTTC.

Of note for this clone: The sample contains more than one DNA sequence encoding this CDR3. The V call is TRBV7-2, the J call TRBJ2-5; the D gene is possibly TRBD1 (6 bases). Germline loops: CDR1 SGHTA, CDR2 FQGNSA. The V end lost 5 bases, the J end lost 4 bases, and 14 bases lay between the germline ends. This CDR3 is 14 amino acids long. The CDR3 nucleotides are TGTGCCAGCAGCCTGGACAGAGGGGGAGAGACCCAGTACTTC. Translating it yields CASSLDRGGETQYF.

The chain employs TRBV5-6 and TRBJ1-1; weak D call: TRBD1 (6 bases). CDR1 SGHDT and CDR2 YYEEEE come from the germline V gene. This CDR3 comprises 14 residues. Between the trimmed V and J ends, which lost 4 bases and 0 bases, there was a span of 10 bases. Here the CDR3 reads CASSMGQMNTEAFF. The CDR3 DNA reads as TGTGCCAGCAGCATGGGACAAATGAACACTGAAGCTTTCTTT.

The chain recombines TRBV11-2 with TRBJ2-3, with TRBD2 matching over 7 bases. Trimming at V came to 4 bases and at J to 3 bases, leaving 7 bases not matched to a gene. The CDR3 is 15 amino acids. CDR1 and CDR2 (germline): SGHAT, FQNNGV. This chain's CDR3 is CASSSGRVETDTQYF. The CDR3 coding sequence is TGTGCCAGCAGCTCGGGGAGGGTTGAAACAGATACGCAGTATTTT. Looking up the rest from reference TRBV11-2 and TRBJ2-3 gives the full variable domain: EAGVAQSPRYKIIEKRQSVAFWCNPISGHATLYWYQQILGQGPKLLIQFQNNGVVDDSQLPKDRFSAERLKGVDSTLKIQPAKLEDSAVYLCASSSGRVETDTQYFGPGTRLTVL.

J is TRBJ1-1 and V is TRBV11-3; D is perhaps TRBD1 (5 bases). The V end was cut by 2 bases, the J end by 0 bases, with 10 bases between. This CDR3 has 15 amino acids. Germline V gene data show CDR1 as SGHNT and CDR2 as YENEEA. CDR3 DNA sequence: TGTGCCAGCAGCTTACAAGCCAGGGTGAACACTGAAGCTTTCTTT. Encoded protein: CASSLQARVNTEAFF.

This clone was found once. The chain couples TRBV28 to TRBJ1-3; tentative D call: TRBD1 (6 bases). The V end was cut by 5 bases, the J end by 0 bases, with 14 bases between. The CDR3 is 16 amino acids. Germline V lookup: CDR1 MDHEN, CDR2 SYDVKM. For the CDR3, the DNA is TGTGCCAGCAGTGCACCGGGACACCTCTCTGGAAACACCATATATTTT. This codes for CASSAPGHLSGNTIYF.

The CDR3 nucleotides read TGTGCCATCAGGACCGGGACTACGGGACAAGAGACCCAGTACTTC. Its translation is CAIRTGTTGQETQYF. This chain joins TRBV10-3 and TRBJ2-5; 7 nucleotides align to TRBD2. Germline V CDR1 and CDR2: ENHRY, SYGVKD. CDR3 length: 15 residues. J gave up 2 bases and V 6 bases, and 9 bases lay outside the gene matches.

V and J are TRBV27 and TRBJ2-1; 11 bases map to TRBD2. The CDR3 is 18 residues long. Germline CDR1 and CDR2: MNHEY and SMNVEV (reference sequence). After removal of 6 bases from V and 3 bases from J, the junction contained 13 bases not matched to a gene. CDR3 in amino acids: CASRKLAGEGSVYNEQFF. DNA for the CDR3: TGTGCCAGCAGAAAACTAGCGGGAGAAGGATCAGTCTACAATGAGCAGTTCTTC.

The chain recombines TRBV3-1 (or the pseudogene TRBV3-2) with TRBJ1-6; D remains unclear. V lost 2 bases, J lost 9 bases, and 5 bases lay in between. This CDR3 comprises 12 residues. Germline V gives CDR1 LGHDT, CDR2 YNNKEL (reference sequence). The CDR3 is CASSQLSSPLHF. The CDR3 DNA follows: TGTGCCAGCAGCCAATTGAGTTCACCCCTCCACTTT.

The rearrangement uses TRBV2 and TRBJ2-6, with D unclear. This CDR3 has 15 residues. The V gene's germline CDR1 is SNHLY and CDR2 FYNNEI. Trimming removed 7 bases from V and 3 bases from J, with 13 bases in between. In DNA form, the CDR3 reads TGTGCCAGCACCCGAGGTATTGGTGGGGCCAACGTCCTGACTTTC. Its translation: CASTRGIGGANVLTF.

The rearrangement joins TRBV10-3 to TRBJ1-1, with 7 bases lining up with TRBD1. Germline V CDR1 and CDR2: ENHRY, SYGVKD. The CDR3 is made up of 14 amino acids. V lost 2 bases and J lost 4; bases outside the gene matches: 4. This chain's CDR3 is CAISEEGAFTEAFF. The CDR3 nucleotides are TGTGCCATCAGTGAGGAGGGGGCGTTCACTGAAGCTTTCTTT.